This entry lists 17 T cell receptor beta chains sequenced from one sample in a study of T cell responses to AZD1222 COVID-19 vaccine. TCRdb's table, derived via immunoSEQ multiplex PCR, lists solely in-frame clones and lacks some. The sample holds more than 95,000 clones, 85% to 90% seen once. Material: peripheral blood, obtained 28 days after the second AZD1222 dose. Source of these receptors: an adult who received the AZD1222 COVID-19 vaccine.

The chain couples TRBV19 to TRBJ1-5, with a possible D match to TRBD1 (5 bases). This CDR3 is built from 16 residues. Trimming cost V 7 bases and J 4 bases, with 20 bases left between them. Looked up from germline, CDR1 is LNHDA and CDR2 is SQIVND (reference sequence). In DNA form, the CDR3 reads TGTGCCAGTACTATCAGGGTATTAGCTAGGAATCAGCCCCAGCATTTT. Its translation: CASTIRVLARNQPQHF.

This clone was detected only a few times. DNA for the CDR3: TGTGCCAGTAGTAACCCCCTCAGGAGAAATCAGCCCCAGCATTTT. Residues: CASSNPLRRNQPQHF. The chain recombines TRBV19 with TRBJ1-5; D not resolved. Germline CDR1 LNHDA, CDR2 SQIVND (reference sequence). The V and J ends lost 4 bases and 4 bases respectively, with 14 bases between them. This CDR3 comprises 15 residues.

This clone has more than one count but fewer than ten. V usage is TRBV6-5 and J usage is TRBJ2-7; TRBD1 agrees at 7 bases. The CDR3 extends over 13 amino acids. From germline, CDR1 is MNHEY and CDR2 SVGAGI. V shed 6 bases and J 5 bases; nucleotides not matched to a gene: 7. Here the CDR3 reads CASRMTGIHEQYF. The CDR3 DNA sequence: TGTGCCAGCAGGATGACAGGGATTCACGAGCAGTACTTC.

The genes are TRBV4-1 and TRBJ2-3; 9 positions match TRBD2. CDR1 and CDR2 (germline): MGHRA, YSYEKL. The V gene end was trimmed by 3 bases and the J gene end by 4 bases; junction bases not matched to a gene: 5. This CDR3 is 15 amino acids long. The CDR3: CASSHPGLAPDTQYF. The DNA of the CDR3 is TGCGCCAGCAGCCACCCGGGACTAGCCCCAGATACGCAGTATTTT.

A single count supports this clone. V usage is TRBV20-1 and J usage is TRBJ2-5; 9 bases are a match to TRBD2. The V segment lost 3 bases and the J segment 5 bases; nucleotides outside the gene matches: 7. Germline V gives CDR1 DFQATT, CDR2 SNEGSKA (reference sequence). The CDR3 is 14 residues long. The CDR3 nucleotides read TGCAGTGCTAGTGGGCGGCGGGGGGGCGAGACCCAGTACTTC. Its protein product is CSASGRRGGETQYF.

The rearrangement uses TRBV20-1 and TRBJ1-1; D is unclear. Germline V gives CDR1 DFQATT, CDR2 SNEGSKA (reference sequence). Between the trimmed V and J ends, which lost 3 bases and 1 base, there was a span of 9 bases. The CDR3 loop spans 13 amino acids. The CDR3 sequence: CSASFLRNTEAFF. In nucleotides, the CDR3 is TGCAGTGCTAGTTTTCTCCGGAACACTGAAGCTTTCTTT.

The chain has TRBV12-5 and TRBJ1-2; D not certain. Per germline, CDR1 LGHNT and CDR2 FRNRAP. Trimming stripped 7 bases from V and 8 bases from J, with 14 bases between. The CDR3 covers 12 residues. CDR3 region: CASAPGGQGYTF. The DNA for the CDR3 is TGTGCTAGTGCCCCCGGAGGTCAGGGCTACACCTTC.

This clone was recorded only once. This chain links TRBV28 with TRBJ2-3; D may be TRBD1 (6 bases). Trimming took 7 bases from V and 2 from J, leaving 16 bases between them. Germline CDR1 and CDR2: MDHEN and SYDVKM. This CDR3 contains 15 residues. This CDR3 reads CASTLQGSPTDTQYF. As DNA, the CDR3 is TGTGCCAGCACCCTTCAGGGGTCGCCCACAGATACGCAGTATTTT.

The chain joins TRBV19 to TRBJ1-2, with D perhaps TRBD1 (6 bases). Germline CDR1 and CDR2: LNHDA and SQIVND (reference sequence). Trimming took 3 bases from V and 6 from J, leaving 20 bases between them. The CDR3 contains 16 residues. The CDR3 nucleotides read TGTGCCAGTAGTATCGGACCCACAGGGAAGGTGGATGGCTACACCTTC. Translating gives CASSIGPTGKVDGYTF.

The V and J genes are TRBV7-3 and TRBJ2-7, with TRBD1 as a possible D gene (6 bases). V was pared by 3 bases and J by 0 bases, with 9 bases between. Germline V gene data show CDR1 as SGHTA and CDR2 as FQGTGA. This CDR3 is 14 amino acids long. In nucleotides, the CDR3 is TGTGCCAGCAGCTTGGGACATTCCTCCTACGAGCAGTACTTC. Its protein product is CASSLGHSSYEQYF.

This chain joins TRBV30 and TRBJ2-1, with 7 bases fitting TRBD2. Losses at the gene ends were 0 bases for V and 4 bases for J; bases not matched to a gene: 6. There are 15 residues in the CDR3. The V gene's germline CDR1 is GTSNPN and CDR2 SVGIG (reference sequence). The CDR3 DNA follows: TGTGCCTGGAGTGTAGGCGGGAGCCATTACAATGAGCAGTTCTTC. It encodes CAWSVGGSHYNEQFF. Complete variable domain (other parts from reference TRBV30 and TRBJ2-1): SQTIHQWPATLVQPVGSPLSLECTVEGTSNPNLYWYRQAAGRGLQLLFYSVGIGQISSEVPQNLSASRPQDRQFILSSKKLLLSDSGFYLCAWSVGGSHYNEQFFGPGTRLTVL.

The genes are TRBV11-3 and TRBJ1-5; D might be TRBD1 (6 bases). From germline, CDR1 is SGHNT and CDR2 YENEEA. V was clipped by 5 bases and J by 5 bases, with 10 bases between them. The CDR3 spans 13 residues. CDR3 bases: TGTGCCAGCAGCCGCTACAGGGATCAGCCCCAGCATTTT. Its protein is CASSRYRDQPQHF.

The DNA for the CDR3 is TGTGCCAGCAGCGAGCGGACAGGGGGCACAGATACGCAGTATTTT. It translates to CASSERTGGTDTQYF. The chain couples TRBV11-2 to TRBJ2-3; TRBD1 aligns across 9 bases. CDR3 size: 15 residues. Germline CDR1 reads SGHAT; CDR2 reads FQNNGV. Trimming took 5 bases from V and 1 from J; bases not matched to a gene: 4.

A single count supports this clone. This chain joins TRBV4-3 and TRBJ1-2, with a weak D call TRBD1 (5 bases). This CDR3 spans 14 amino acids. Germline CDR1 and CDR2: LGHNA and YSLEER. Trimming pared 2 bases from V and 4 bases from J, leaving 11 bases between. The CDR3 region has the DNA TGCGCCAGCAGCCAACTCGATGGGGGCTATGGCTACACCTTC. Translated: CASSQLDGGYGYTF.

The chain uses TRBV6-5 and TRBJ1-5; D call uncertain. This CDR3 contains 12 residues. With 8 bases removed from V and 2 bases from J, the gap between germline ends came to 7 bases. Germline CDR1 and CDR2: MNHEY and SVGAGI. The CDR3 DNA sequence: TGTGCCAGCCGAGAGGGCAATCAGCCCCAGCATTTT. Its protein is CASREGNQPQHF.

This clone has more than one count but fewer than ten. The chain carries TRBV9 and TRBJ2-7; D is unclear. The CDR3 consists of 13 residues. Per the germline V gene, CDR1 is SGDLS and CDR2 is YYNGEE. V lost 3 bases to trimming and J lost 4 bases, with 11 bases between them. DNA of the CDR3: TGTGCCAGCAGCGCCTGGGTCGGGTACGAGCAGTACTTC. This encodes CASSAWVGYEQYF.

This chain links TRBV15 with TRBJ2-5, with 7 bases aligning to TRBD1. J lost 1 base, V lost 5 bases, and 1 base had no gene match. Germline-derived CDR1 and CDR2 are LNHNV and YYDKDF (reference sequence). There are 13 residues in the CDR3. CDR3 sequence reads: CATSGQVQETQYF. CDR3 sequence (DNA): TGTGCCACCAGCGGACAGGTCCAAGAGACCCAGTACTTC.